Below, 21 T cell receptor beta chains from the same sample are listed, as sequenced in a study of blood T cell repertoires in COVID-19. Assay used: immunoSEQ multiplex PCR; TCRdb lists only in-frame clones, some missing. The table has 110,000 or so clones, about 84% seen once; the top ten hold roughly 1.6%. The specimen was peripheral blood. Every receptor here comes from a man in his fifties or sixties with acute or convalescent COVID-19.

The V gene is TRBV18, the J gene TRBJ1-6; 7 bases match TRBD1. CDR1 KGHSH and CDR2 LQKENI come from the germline V gene. The CDR3 totals 13 residues. The V gene end was trimmed by 5 bases and the J gene end by 7 bases; junction bases not matched to a gene: 2. The CDR3 protein is CASSRDRNSPLHF. DNA of the CDR3: TGTGCCAGCTCAAGGGACAGAAATTCACCCCTCCACTTT.

V is TRBV28 and J is TRBJ1-1; 7 nucleotides align to TRBD1. Germline V CDR1 and CDR2: MDHEN, SYDVKM. J lost 8 bases, V lost 6 bases, and 12 bases had no gene match. The CDR3 covers 14 residues. CDR3 loop: CASSPLTGLREAFF. In nucleotides, the CDR3 is TGTGCCAGCAGCCCGCTGACAGGGCTTAGAGAAGCTTTCTTT.

The chain is built from TRBV5-1 and TRBJ2-2; 9 positions match TRBD1. V dropped 1 base and J dropped 4; count of bases not matched to a gene: 8. Germline lookup yields CDR1 SGHRS and CDR2 YFSETQ. This CDR3 is 17 amino acids long. Here the CDR3 reads CASSLFGTGSGTGELFF. The CDR3 region has the DNA TGCGCCAGCAGCTTGTTTGGGACAGGGAGTGGCACCGGGGAGCTGTTTTTT.

This clone has a handful of counts. The chain employs TRBV2 and TRBJ1-4; 9 bases align to TRBD1. The CDR3 is 15 amino acids. Per germline, CDR1 SNHLY and CDR2 FYNNEI. Trimming took 8 bases from V and 8 from J; bases not matched to a gene: 12. The CDR3 loop is CASQGLGTGREKLFF. The CDR3 nucleotides are TGTGCCAGCCAGGGCTTAGGGACAGGGCGAGAAAAACTGTTTTTT. The full variable domain, its missing parts supplied by reference TRBV2 and TRBJ1-4, is EPEVTQTPSHQVTQMGQEVILRCVPISNHLYFYWYRQILGQKVEFLVSFYNNEISEKSEIFDDQFSVERPDGSNFTLKIRSTKLEDSAMYFCASQGLGTGREKLFFGSGTQLSVL.

The V and J genes are TRBV27 and TRBJ2-1, with 7 positions matching TRBD2. This CDR3 spans 15 amino acids. The germline gives CDR1 MNHEY, CDR2 SMNVEV (reference sequence). Trimming took 3 bases from V and 8 from J; bases not matched to a gene: 10. The CDR3 nucleotides read TGTGCCAGCAGTTTCTGGCTAGCGGTGAGGGATGAGCAGTTCTTC. Translating it yields CASSFWLAVRDEQFF.

The rearrangement uses TRBV4-1 and TRBJ2-3, with 7 bases aligning to TRBD2. This CDR3 is 17 amino acids long. J gave up 2 bases and V 4 bases, and 12 bases lay outside the gene matches. The V gene's germline CDR1 is MGHRA and CDR2 YSYEKL. CDR3 nucleotides: TGCGCCAGCAGCCTTCGAGTCCAGCGGGGAGACACAGATACGCAGTATTTT. Translation gives CASSLRVQRGDTDTQYF.

The gene calls are TRBV5-4 and TRBJ2-5; 8 positions match TRBD1. Germline assignment: CDR1 SGHNT and CDR2 YYREEE (reference sequence). The CDR3 runs 18 residues. Trimming cost V 1 base and J 4 bases; bases outside gene matches: 15. DNA of the CDR3: TGTGCCAGCAGCTTGACGGTGGCGACAGGGGCGCGGGGAGAGACCCAGTACTTC. The encoded protein is CASSLTVATGARGETQYF.

J is TRBJ1-6 and V is TRBV15, with D unclear. Germline CDR1 is LNHNV and CDR2 is YYDKDF (reference sequence). Between the trimmed V and J ends, which lost 1 base and 8 bases, there was a span of 12 bases. The CDR3 spans 15 residues. Here the CDR3 reads CATSRGYSSDSPLHF. Written as DNA, the CDR3 is TGTGCCACCAGCAGAGGATACAGTTCCGATTCACCCCTCCACTTT.

The chain joins TRBV2 to TRBJ1-1; no clear D. From germline, CDR1 is SNHLY and CDR2 FYNNEI. Trimming left V 3 bases short and J 4 bases short, with 6 bases between. This CDR3 has 12 residues. The CDR3 sequence: CASSDPGTEAFF. CDR3 coding DNA: TGTGCCAGCAGTGACCCCGGCACTGAAGCTTTCTTT. The whole variable domain, remainder taken from reference TRBV2 and TRBJ1-1, is EPEVTQTPSHQVTQMGQEVILRCVPISNHLYFYWYRQILGQKVEFLVSFYNNEISEKSEIFDDQFSVERPDGSNFTLKIRSTKLEDSAMYFCASSDPGTEAFFGQGTRLTVV.

The chain is built from TRBV25-1 and TRBJ2-7; a weak D match, TRBD1 (6 bases). CDR1 is MGHDK, CDR2 SYGVNS, per germline. Trimming took 4 bases from V and 3 from J, leaving 7 bases between them. The CDR3 has 12 residues. CDR3 in DNA: TGTGCCAGCAGTGCACAGGGCTACGAGCAGTACGTC. Amino acid sequence: CASSAQGYEQYV.

For the CDR3, the DNA is TGTGCCAGCAGTTACACCAGACAGGGTCCCTACGAGCAGTACTTC. Translated: CASSYTRQGPYEQYF. The V and J genes are TRBV6-5 and TRBJ2-7; 7 bases agree with TRBD1. Germline loops: CDR1 MNHEY, CDR2 SVGAGI. V dropped 2 bases and J dropped 2; count of bases not matched to a gene: 6. This CDR3 has 15 amino acids.

V and J are TRBV28 and TRBJ1-5; D gene uncertain. Trimming shortened V by 6 bases and J by 5 bases, and 17 bases separated the two germline ends. Germline loops: CDR1 MDHEN, CDR2 SYDVKM. The CDR3 has 15 residues. The CDR3 here is CASSRPSLRHQPQHF. The CDR3 coding sequence is TGTGCCAGCAGCCGCCCCTCGTTGCGCCATCAGCCCCAGCATTTT.

The rearrangement links TRBV7-3 to TRBJ2-7, with 7 bases lining up with TRBD2. The CDR3 sequence is 17 residues long. Trimming removed 5 bases from V and 4 bases from J; junction bases left unmatched: 17. The V gene's germline CDR1 is SGHTA and CDR2 FQGTGA. CDR3 sequence reads: CASSPQGLVVSSYEQYV. In nucleotides, the CDR3 is TGTGCCAGCAGCCCTCAAGGACTAGTGGTGAGTTCTTACGAGCAGTACGTC.

The chain carries TRBV3-1 (or the pseudogene TRBV3-2) and TRBJ1-5; D gene unclear. This CDR3 region has 13 residues. Trimming took off 1 base at V and 7 bases at J, with 8 bases between the two ends. Germline CDR1 reads LGHDT; CDR2 reads YNNKEL (reference sequence). The CDR3 here is CASSQGNEQPQHF. CDR3 DNA: TGTGCCAGCAGCCAAGGTAACGAGCAGCCCCAGCATTTT.

The chain carries TRBV30 and TRBJ1-1; the match to TRBD1 covers 8 bases. Germline V CDR1 and CDR2: GTSNPN, SVGIG (reference sequence). The CDR3 runs 12 residues. After removal of 4 bases from V and 6 bases from J, the junction contained 4 bases not matched to a gene. The CDR3: CAWKRQGPEAFF. The CDR3 coding sequence is TGTGCCTGGAAACGACAGGGGCCTGAAGCTTTCTTT.

This chain uses TRBV7-2 with TRBJ1-5; TRBD1 is a possible D gene (5 bases). This CDR3 comprises 14 residues. Trimming took 6 bases from V and 2 from J, leaving 11 bases between them. CDR1 is SGHTA and CDR2 is FQGNSA in the germline V gene. The DNA for the CDR3 is TGTGCCAGCAGAGGGGCCGGGCGCAATCAGCCCCAGCATTTT. Its translation: CASRGAGRNQPQHF.

V usage is TRBV5-1 and J usage is TRBJ2-3, with unresolved D. The CDR3 totals 14 residues. Trimming removed 4 bases from V and 4 bases from J, with 13 bases in between. CDR1 is SGHRS, CDR2 YFSETQ, per germline. CDR3 bases: TGCGCCAGCAGCCTTTTTGAAGGAGCAGATACGCAGTATTTT. It translates to CASSLFEGADTQYF.

CDR3 in amino acids: CASSVGVSGDYEQYF. The DNA of the CDR3 is TGTGCCAGCAGCGTAGGTGTTAGCGGGGACTACGAGCAGTACTTC. This chain joins TRBV9 and TRBJ2-7; TRBD2 matches 8 bases. Germline lookup yields CDR1 SGDLS and CDR2 YYNGEE. The CDR3 has 15 residues. The V segment lost 0 bases and the J segment 3 bases; nucleotides outside the gene matches: 5.

The chain couples TRBV4-1 to TRBJ1-1; D is perhaps TRBD1 (6 bases). The CDR3 runs 14 residues. Per the germline V gene, CDR1 is MGHRA and CDR2 is YSYEKL. The ends were cut back, 3 bases at V and 1 base at J, with 9 bases in the middle. The CDR3 DNA is TGCGCCAGCAGCCACCCGGGACAGAACACTGAAGCTTTCTTT. This encodes CASSHPGQNTEAFF.

This chain uses TRBV6-5 with TRBJ1-3, with D possibly TRBD1 on 5 matching bases. V lost 7 bases and J lost 0, with 7 bases in between. Germline CDR1 and CDR2: MNHEY and SVGAGI. The CDR3 runs 13 residues. As DNA, the CDR3 is TGTGCCAGCACAAGGGGCTCTGGAAACACCATATATTTT. It codes for CASTRGSGNTIYF.

The chain couples TRBV12-5 to TRBJ1-2; D ambiguous. Germline V gene sequence: CDR1 LGHNT, CDR2 FRNRAP. The CDR3 sequence is 14 residues long. V lost 4 bases, J lost 7 bases, and 16 bases lay in between. This chain's CDR3 is CASGSTVADGGYTF. The CDR3 DNA is TGTGCTAGTGGTTCCACCGTAGCGGATGGTGGCTACACCTTC.